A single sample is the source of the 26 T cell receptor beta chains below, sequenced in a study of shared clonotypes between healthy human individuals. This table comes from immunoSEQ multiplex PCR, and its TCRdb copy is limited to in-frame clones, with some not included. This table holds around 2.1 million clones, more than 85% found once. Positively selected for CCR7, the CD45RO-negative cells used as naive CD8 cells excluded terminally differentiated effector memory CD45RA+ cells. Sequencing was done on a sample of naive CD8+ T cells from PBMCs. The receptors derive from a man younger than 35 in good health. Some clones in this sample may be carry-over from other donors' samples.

CDR3 amino acids: CASSFSGFSYEQYF. CDR3 in DNA: TGTGCCAGCAGTTTTAGCGGCTTCTCCTACGAGCAGTACTTC. The chain links TRBV28 to TRBJ2-7, with TRBD2 as a possible D gene (6 bases). CDR3 length: 14 residues. Germline-derived CDR1 and CDR2 are MDHEN and SYDVKM. V lost 3 bases and J 0 bases, leaving 9 bases between the germline ends.

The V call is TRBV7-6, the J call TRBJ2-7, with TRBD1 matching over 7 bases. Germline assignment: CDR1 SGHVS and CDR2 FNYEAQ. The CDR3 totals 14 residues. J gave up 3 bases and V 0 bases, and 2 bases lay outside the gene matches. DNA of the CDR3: TGTGCCAGCAGCTTAGCTGACAGGGACTACGAGCAGTACTTC. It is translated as CASSLADRDYEQYF.

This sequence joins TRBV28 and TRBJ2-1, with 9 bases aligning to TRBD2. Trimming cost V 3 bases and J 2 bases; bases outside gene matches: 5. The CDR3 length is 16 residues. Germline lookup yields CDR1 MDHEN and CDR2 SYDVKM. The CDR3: CASSFLAGAAYNEQFF. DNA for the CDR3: TGTGCCAGCAGTTTCTTAGCGGGGGCAGCCTACAATGAGCAGTTCTTC.

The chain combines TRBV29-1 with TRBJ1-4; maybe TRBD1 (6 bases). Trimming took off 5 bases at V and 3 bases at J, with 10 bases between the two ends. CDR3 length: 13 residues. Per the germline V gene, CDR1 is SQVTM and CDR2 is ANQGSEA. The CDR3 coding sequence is TGCAGCGTTACAGGGCGGGCTAATGAAAAACTGTTTTTT. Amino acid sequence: CSVTGRANEKLFF.

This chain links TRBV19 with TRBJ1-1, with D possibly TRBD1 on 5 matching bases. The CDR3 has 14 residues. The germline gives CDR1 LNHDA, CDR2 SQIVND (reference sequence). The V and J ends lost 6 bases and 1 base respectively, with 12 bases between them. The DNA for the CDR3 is TGTGCCAGTAGGGATTGGGGGGGGAACACTGAAGCTTTCTTT. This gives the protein CASRDWGGNTEAFF.

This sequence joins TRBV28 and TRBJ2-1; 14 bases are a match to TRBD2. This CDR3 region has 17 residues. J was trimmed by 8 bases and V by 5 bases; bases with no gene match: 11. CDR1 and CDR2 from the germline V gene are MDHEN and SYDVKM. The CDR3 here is CASSPTWPGLAGDEQFF. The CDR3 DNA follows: TGTGCCAGCAGTCCTACCTGGCCGGGACTAGCGGGAGATGAGCAGTTCTTC.

The CDR3 spells CASSLPSRHTEAFF. The CDR3 nucleotides are TGTGCCAGCAGCCTACCCTCGCGGCACACTGAAGCTTTCTTT. This sequence joins TRBV7-4 and TRBJ1-1; no firm D call. This CDR3 region has 14 residues. Trimming shortened V by 5 bases and J by 3 bases, and 13 bases separated the two germline ends. Germline CDR1 SGHVT, CDR2 SQSDAQ.

The DNA for the CDR3 is TGCGCCAGCAGCTCAAGCCCGGGTAGCTCCTACAATGAGCAGTTCTTC. Protein product: CASSSSPGSSYNEQFF. The J gene is TRBJ2-1, the V gene TRBV4-1; the D is unclear. Germline V gene lookup returns CDR1 MGHRA and CDR2 YSYEKL. CDR3 size: 16 residues. Trimming left V 5 bases short and J 0 bases short, with 14 bases between.

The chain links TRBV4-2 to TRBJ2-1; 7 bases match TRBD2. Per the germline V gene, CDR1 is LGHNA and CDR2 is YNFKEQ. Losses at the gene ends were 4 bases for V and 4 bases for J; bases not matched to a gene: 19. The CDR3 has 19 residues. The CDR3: CASSPLAESYNEQYNEQFF. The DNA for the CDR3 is TGTGCCAGCAGCCCCCTAGCGGAATCGTACAATGAGCAGTACAATGAGCAGTTCTTC.

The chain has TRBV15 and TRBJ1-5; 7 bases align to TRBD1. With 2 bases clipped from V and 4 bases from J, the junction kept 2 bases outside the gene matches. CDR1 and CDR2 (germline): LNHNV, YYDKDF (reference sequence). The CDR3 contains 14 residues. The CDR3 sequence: CATSRTDRNQPQHF. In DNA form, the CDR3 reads TGTGCCACCAGCAGAACGGACAGGAATCAGCCCCAGCATTTT.

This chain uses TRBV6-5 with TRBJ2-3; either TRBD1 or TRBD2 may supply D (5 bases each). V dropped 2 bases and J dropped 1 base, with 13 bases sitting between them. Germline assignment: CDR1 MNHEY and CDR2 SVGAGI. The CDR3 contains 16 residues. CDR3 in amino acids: CASSYEGTARTDTQYF. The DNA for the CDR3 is TGTGCCAGCAGTTACGAGGGGACGGCTCGCACAGATACGCAGTATTTT.

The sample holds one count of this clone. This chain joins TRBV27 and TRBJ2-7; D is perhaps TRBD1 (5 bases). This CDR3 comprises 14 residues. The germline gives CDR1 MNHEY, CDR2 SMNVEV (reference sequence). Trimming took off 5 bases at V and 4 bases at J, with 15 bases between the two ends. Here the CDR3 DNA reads TGTGCCAGCAGTGCCCGAAGGGGTTCGTACGAGCAGTACTTC. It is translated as CASSARRGSYEQYF.

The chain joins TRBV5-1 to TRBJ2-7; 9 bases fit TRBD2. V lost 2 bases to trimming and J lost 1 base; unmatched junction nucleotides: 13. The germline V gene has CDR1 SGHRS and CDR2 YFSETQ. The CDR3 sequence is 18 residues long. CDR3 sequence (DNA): TGCGCCAGCAGCTTTTGGACCCGCGGGGGGGCAACTTCCTACGAGCAGTACTTC. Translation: CASSFWTRGGATSYEQYF.

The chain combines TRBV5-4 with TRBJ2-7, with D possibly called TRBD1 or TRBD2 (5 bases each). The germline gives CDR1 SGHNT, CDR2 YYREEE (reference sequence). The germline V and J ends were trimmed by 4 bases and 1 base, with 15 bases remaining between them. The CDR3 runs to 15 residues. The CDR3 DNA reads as TGTGCCAGCAGCCAAGACGGGACCGCGTCCTACGAGCAGTACTTC. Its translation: CASSQDGTASYEQYF.

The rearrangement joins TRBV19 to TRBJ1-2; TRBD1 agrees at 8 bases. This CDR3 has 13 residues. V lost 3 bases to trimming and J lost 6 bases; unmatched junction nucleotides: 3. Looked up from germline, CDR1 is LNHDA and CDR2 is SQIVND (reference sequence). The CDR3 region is CASSIRGLDGYTF. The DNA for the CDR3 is TGTGCCAGTAGTATCAGGGGGCTGGATGGCTACACCTTC.

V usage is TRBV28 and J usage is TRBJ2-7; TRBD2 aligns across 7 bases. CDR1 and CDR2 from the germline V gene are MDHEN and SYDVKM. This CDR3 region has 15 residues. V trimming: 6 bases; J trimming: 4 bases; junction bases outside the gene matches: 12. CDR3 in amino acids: CASRGEGAGLYEQYF. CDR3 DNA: TGTGCCAGCAGGGGGGAGGGAGCGGGTCTATACGAGCAGTACTTC.

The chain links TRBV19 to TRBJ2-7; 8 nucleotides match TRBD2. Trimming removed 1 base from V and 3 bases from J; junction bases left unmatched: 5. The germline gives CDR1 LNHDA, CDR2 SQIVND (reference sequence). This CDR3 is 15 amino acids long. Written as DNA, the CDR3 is TGTGCCAGTAGTATAGGGGCTAGCGGGTTCTACGAGCAGTACTTC. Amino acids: CASSIGASGFYEQYF.

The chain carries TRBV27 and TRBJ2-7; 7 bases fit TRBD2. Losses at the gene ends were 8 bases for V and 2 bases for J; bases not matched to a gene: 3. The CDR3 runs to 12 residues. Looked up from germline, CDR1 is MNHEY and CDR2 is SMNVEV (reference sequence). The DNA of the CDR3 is TGTGCCAGCGGGGGGGGTACCTACGAGCAGTACTTC. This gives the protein CASGGGTYEQYF.

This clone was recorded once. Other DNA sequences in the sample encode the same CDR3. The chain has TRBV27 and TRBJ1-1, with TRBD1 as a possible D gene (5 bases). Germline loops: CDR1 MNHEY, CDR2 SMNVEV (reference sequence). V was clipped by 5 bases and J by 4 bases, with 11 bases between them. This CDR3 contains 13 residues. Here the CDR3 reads CASSLYGGTEAFF. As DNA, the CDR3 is TGTGCCAGCAGTCTTTACGGGGGCACTGAAGCTTTCTTT.

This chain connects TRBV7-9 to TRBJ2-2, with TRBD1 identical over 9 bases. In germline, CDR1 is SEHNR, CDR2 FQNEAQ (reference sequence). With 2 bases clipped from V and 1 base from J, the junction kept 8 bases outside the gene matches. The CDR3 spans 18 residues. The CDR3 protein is CASSLPTRDRENTGELFF. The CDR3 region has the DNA TGTGCCAGCAGCTTACCTACGCGGGACAGGGAGAACACCGGGGAGCTGTTTTTT.

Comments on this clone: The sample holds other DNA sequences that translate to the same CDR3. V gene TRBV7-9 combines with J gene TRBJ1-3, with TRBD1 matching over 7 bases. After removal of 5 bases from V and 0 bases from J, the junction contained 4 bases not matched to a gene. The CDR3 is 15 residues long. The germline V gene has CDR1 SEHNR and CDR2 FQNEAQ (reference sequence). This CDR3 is CASSHRDSSGNTIYF. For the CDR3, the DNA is TGTGCCAGCAGCCACCGGGACAGCTCTGGAAACACCATATATTTT. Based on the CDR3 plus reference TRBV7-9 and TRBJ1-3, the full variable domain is DTGVSQNPRHKITKRGQNVTFRCDPISEHNRLYWYRQTLGQGPEFLTYFQNEAQLEKSRLLSDRFSAERPKGSFSTLEIQRTEQGDSAMYLCASSHRDSSGNTIYFGEGSWLTVV.

For the CDR3, the DNA is TGCGCCAGCAGCGGGTGGGCAGGAGCGAAGGCCGGGGAGCTGTTTTTT. Protein product: CASSGWAGAKAGELFF. The chain combines TRBV5-1 with TRBJ2-2, with no clear D. The V gene lost 4 bases and the J gene lost 6 bases, with 19 bases spanning the gap. Germline CDR1 reads SGHRS; CDR2 reads YFSETQ. The CDR3 has 16 amino acids.

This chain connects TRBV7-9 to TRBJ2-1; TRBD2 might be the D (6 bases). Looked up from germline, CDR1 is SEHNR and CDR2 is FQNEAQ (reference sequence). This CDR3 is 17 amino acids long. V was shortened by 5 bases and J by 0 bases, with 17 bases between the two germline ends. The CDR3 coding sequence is TGTGCCAGCAGCCGAGCGGGCCAGCCTAGCTCCTACAATGAGCAGTTCTTC. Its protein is CASSRAGQPSSYNEQFF.

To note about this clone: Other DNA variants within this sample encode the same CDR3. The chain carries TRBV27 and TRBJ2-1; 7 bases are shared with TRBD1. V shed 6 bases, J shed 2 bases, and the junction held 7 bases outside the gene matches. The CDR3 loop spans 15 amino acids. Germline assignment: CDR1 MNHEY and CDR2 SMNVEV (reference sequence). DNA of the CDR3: TGTGCCAGCAGCCAAGGACAGGTTCCCTACAATGAGCAGTTCTTC. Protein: CASSQGQVPYNEQFF.

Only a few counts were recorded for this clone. The CDR3 DNA follows: TGTGCCAGCAACCCGACCGGGACGAACACTGAAGCTTTCTTT. It yields the protein CASNPTGTNTEAFF. The rearrangement links TRBV9 to TRBJ1-1; D is possibly TRBD1 (5 bases). V lost 6 bases to trimming and J lost 1 base, with 13 bases between them. The V gene's germline CDR1 is SGDLS and CDR2 YYNGEE. This CDR3 is 14 amino acids long.

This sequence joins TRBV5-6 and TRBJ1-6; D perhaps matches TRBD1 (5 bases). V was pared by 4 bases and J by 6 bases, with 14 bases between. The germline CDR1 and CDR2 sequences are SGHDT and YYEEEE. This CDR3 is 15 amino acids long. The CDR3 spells CASSKNRFPNSPLHF. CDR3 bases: TGTGCCAGCAGCAAAAACAGGTTTCCTAATTCACCCCTCCACTTT.